The clone carrying this T cell receptor beta chain was detected only a few times. Its antigen is not known. This entry comes from a study of blood T cells in healthy people across ages. Findings and caveats of the study: Estimates drawn from one million T cells were deemed to understate diversity. Naive CD4+ cell counts and diversity both ran higher in long-lived than in aged donors.

Alongside a J-beta primer mix, a sample-barcoded 5' primer served in a second PCR lasting roughly 7 to 12 cycles. Each CDR3 protein gets one entry after TCRdb re-called the 5' RACE reads with MiXCR. There are some 760,000 distinct CDR3 sequences in the sample; 20% to 30% occur only once, and more than 3% lies in the top ten. Each sample yielded at least 6 micrograms of PBMC total RNA. CDR1 DFQATT and CDR2 SNEGSKA come from the germline V gene (reference sequence). This CDR3 has 13 amino acids. The V segment lost 5 bases and the J segment 5 bases; nucleotides outside the gene matches: 7. The same sample was also studied in work on T cells of mothers and their children.

Specimen: blood. The chain couples TRBV20-1 to TRBJ2-3; 7 bases are shared with TRBD2. This clonotype was sampled from a boy aged 10-17 years in good health. CDR3 residues: CSASHPGGDTQYF. In DNA, the CDR3 is TGCAGTGCTTCCCATCCGGGGGGAGATACGCAGTATTTT.